These 5 T cell receptor beta chains originate from one sample sequenced in a study of T cell clonality in common variable immunodeficiency. TCRdb's table, derived via immunoSEQ multiplex PCR, lists solely in-frame clones and lacks some. Listed for the sample are about 66,000 clones, none seen a single time. Sequencing was performed on peripheral blood mononuclear cells. The receptors stem from a person between 18 and 75 years old in good health.

To note about this clone: The CDR3 is cut off 3 residues early in the read; its end comes from the germline J gene. The chain combines TRBV7-9 with TRBJ1-1; D not resolved. The CDR3 contains 13 residues. Trimming shortened V by 1 base and J by 3 bases, and 6 bases separated the two germline ends. From germline, CDR1 is SEHNR and CDR2 FQNEAQ (reference sequence). The CDR3 reads CASSLGGHTEAFF. The sequenced CDR3 bases are TGTGCCAGCAGCTTAGGTGGCCACACTGAA.

This clone was detected many times. The read comes to an end 3 residues before the CDR3 does, leaving the germline J gene to fill in the end. The V and J genes are TRBV2 and TRBJ1-2; D perhaps matches TRBD1 (5 bases). There are 14 residues in the CDR3. Per the germline V gene, CDR1 is SNHLY and CDR2 is FYNNEI. Between the trimmed V and J ends, which lost 1 base and 2 bases, there was a span of 8 bases. CDR3 DNA (partial): TGTGCCAGCAGTGAAGAACAGGCGAACTATGGC. It codes for CASSEEQANYG. The full CDR3 is CASSEEQANYGYTF.

This clone occurred many times. The CDR3 end falls 3 residues outside the read, so it is completed with the germline J gene. This chain connects TRBV5-4 to TRBJ2-7; 8 bases line up with TRBD2. V trimming: 3 bases; J trimming: 3 bases; junction bases outside the gene matches: 5. The CDR3 covers 14 residues. CDR1 and CDR2 from the germline V gene are SGHNT and YYREEE (reference sequence). Incomplete CDR3 DNA: TGTGCCAGCAGCTCACGGACTAGCAGCTACGAG. It translates to CASSSRTSSYE. The full CDR3 reads CASSSRTSSYEQYF.

This clone showed up many times. Germline and junction disagree at one end, which may indicate a read error. The read terminates 3 residues ahead of where the CDR3 ends, so the germline J gene completes it. The genes are TRBV4-2 and TRBJ2-7; 9 nucleotides align to TRBD1. Germline V lookup: CDR1 LGHNA, CDR2 YNFKEQ. The length of the CDR3 is 14 residues. The CDR3 loop reads CASSQDTGGVEQYF. CDR3 DNA (partial): TGCGCCAGCAGCCAAGATACAGGGGGCGTCGAG.

This clone was seen repeatedly, ten times or more. The DNA ends 3 residues before the CDR3 does, and the rest of the CDR3 is filled in from the germline J gene. The chain recombines TRBV12-3 or TRBV12-4 with TRBJ2-3; D is undetermined. The CDR3 contains 13 residues. Trimming cost V 6 bases and J 5 bases, with 12 bases left between them. Partial CDR3 DNA: TGTGCCAGCAGCCCTTGGCTTGGAGATACG. Encoded protein: CASSPWLGDT. The CDR3 in its entirety is CASSPWLGDTQYF.